These 31 T cell receptor beta chains were sequenced from one sample in a study of vaccination effects on CD4 cells after COVID-19. Sequenced by immunoSEQ multiplex PCR; TCRdb stores in-frame clones only, minus some. This sample has some 31,000 clones; roughly four fifths occur once, and the top ten carry under 7.5%. These receptors' antigens are unknown. Isolation of CD4+ T cells took place after approximately 10 days of culture. Convalescent patients had PCR-confirmed SARS-CoV-2 infection between March and December 2020. Vaccination of participants consisted of two doses of either the BNT162b2 or mRNA-1273 vaccine. The sample was CD4+ T cells from PBMCs cultured without peptide, taken after COVID-19 vaccination. These receptors came from a human donor who had a prior SARS-CoV-2 infection.

The rearrangement joins TRBV30 to TRBJ2-1; no reliable D call. Germline V gives CDR1 GTSNPN, CDR2 SVGIG (reference sequence). Between the trimmed V and J ends, which lost 0 bases and 2 bases, there was a span of 11 bases. The CDR3 contains 15 residues. The CDR3: CAWSVGFTAYNEQFF. Here the CDR3 DNA reads TGTGCCTGGAGTGTGGGTTTCACAGCCTACAATGAGCAGTTCTTC.

The CDR3 loop reads CATSWGQGSSYEQYF. In nucleotides, the CDR3 is TGTGCCACCAGCTGGGGACAGGGCAGCTCCTACGAGCAGTACTTC. The chain has TRBV15 and TRBJ2-7; 9 bases agree with TRBD1. V shed 5 bases and J 0 bases; nucleotides not matched to a gene: 5. CDR1 and CDR2 from the germline V gene are LNHNV and YYDKDF (reference sequence). The CDR3 loop spans 15 amino acids.

This clone was counted between two and nine times. This chain connects TRBV11-1 to TRBJ2-6, with D possibly being TRBD1 (5 bases). The germline V and J ends were trimmed by 0 bases and 3 bases, with 6 bases remaining between them. In germline, CDR1 is SGHAT, CDR2 FQDESV (reference sequence). CDR3 size: 15 residues. The CDR3 coding sequence is TGTGCCAGCAGCTTAGCAGGGGTTGGGGCCAACGTCCTGACTTTC. Translated, it gives CASSLAGVGANVLTF.

The CDR3 DNA is TGTGCCAGCTCACCACCGTCTGCAGACTATGGCTACACCTTC. Protein: CASSPPSADYGYTF. J is TRBJ1-2 and V is TRBV18; D is unresolved. V dropped 0 bases and J dropped 3 bases, with 8 bases sitting between them. This CDR3 contains 14 residues. The germline CDR1 and CDR2 sequences are KGHSH and LQKENI.

The J gene is TRBJ1-2, the V gene TRBV6-6, with unresolved D. The CDR3 is 13 residues long. With 6 bases removed from V and 3 bases from J, the gap between germline ends came to 11 bases. CDR1 and CDR2 (germline): MNHNY, SVGAGI (reference sequence). The CDR3 DNA follows: TGTGCCAGCAGGGCCGGGAGGGACTATGGCTACACCTTC. As protein: CASRAGRDYGYTF.

There are a few counts of this clone. This chain joins TRBV2 and TRBJ2-1; maybe TRBD2 (5 bases). Germline loops: CDR1 SNHLY, CDR2 FYNNEI. The V end lost 4 bases, the J end lost 2 bases, and 12 bases lay between the germline ends. This CDR3 spans 15 amino acids. The chain's CDR3 is CASSGAGGAYNEQFF. The CDR3 DNA is TGTGCCAGCAGTGGGGCAGGAGGAGCCTACAATGAGCAGTTCTTC.

This chain links TRBV4-1 with TRBJ2-1; D remains ambiguous. Between the trimmed V and J ends, which lost 1 base and 10 bases, there was a span of 11 bases. CDR1 is MGHRA and CDR2 is YSYEKL in the germline V gene. The CDR3 has 13 residues. The CDR3 loop reads CASSQVGLGEQFF. The CDR3 region has the DNA TGCGCCAGCAGCCAAGTCGGGTTGGGGGAGCAGTTCTTC.

The V gene is TRBV30, the J gene TRBJ2-5; D remains ambiguous. The CDR3 covers 13 residues. Trimming removed 2 bases at V and 1 base at J, with 8 bases between. Germline loops: CDR1 GTSNPN, CDR2 SVGIG (reference sequence). The DNA of the CDR3 is TGTGCCTGGAGTTTATCCATCCAAGAGACCCAGTACTTC. Translating gives CAWSLSIQETQYF. Filled out from reference TRBV30 and TRBJ2-5, the complete variable domain reads SQTIHQWPATLVQPVGSPLSLECTVEGTSNPNLYWYRQAAGRGLQLLFYSVGIGQISSEVPQNLSASRPQDRQFILSSKKLLLSDSGFYLCAWSLSIQETQYFGPGTRLLVL.

Here the CDR3 reads CASSYSKGDTEAFF. As DNA, the CDR3 is TGTGCCAGCAGTTATTCCAAAGGGGACACTGAAGCTTTCTTT. The genes are TRBV6-5 and TRBJ1-1, with D possibly being TRBD1 (5 bases). Per the germline V gene, CDR1 is MNHEY and CDR2 is SVGAGI. CDR3 length: 14 amino acids. Deletions cut 3 bases from V and 3 bases from J, with 11 bases between.

The rearrangement joins TRBV5-1 to TRBJ2-7, with no clear D. Germline CDR1 reads SGHRS; CDR2 reads YFSETQ. CDR3 length: 14 residues. Trimming cost V 2 bases and J 2 bases, with 11 bases left between them. The CDR3 DNA sequence: TGCGCCAGCAGCTTACGGTTACCGACCTACGAGCAGTACTTC. This translates into CASSLRLPTYEQYF.

The rearrangement links TRBV7-2 to TRBJ2-6; no firm D call. Germline V gene sequence: CDR1 SGHTA, CDR2 FQGNSA. Trimming shortened V by 2 bases and J by 3 bases, and 8 bases separated the two germline ends. This CDR3 is 15 amino acids long. The CDR3 sequence: CASSLQVFGANVLTF. The DNA for the CDR3 is TGTGCCAGCAGCTTACAAGTCTTTGGGGCCAACGTCCTGACTTTC.

V and J are TRBV5-1 and TRBJ2-6; D is unclear. This CDR3 contains 13 residues. The germline V gene has CDR1 SGHRS and CDR2 YFSETQ. Trimming shortened V by 3 bases and J by 6 bases, and 7 bases separated the two germline ends. The CDR3 DNA reads as TGCGCCAGCAGCTACGAGTCGGCCAACGTCCTGACTTTC. It codes for CASSYESANVLTF.

This sequence joins TRBV7-8 and TRBJ2-7; tentative D call: TRBD2 (6 bases). Per the germline V gene, CDR1 is SGHVS and CDR2 is FQNEAQ. The V gene lost 0 bases and the J gene lost 3 bases, with 9 bases spanning the gap. The CDR3 has 14 residues. The CDR3 nucleotides are TGTGCCAGCAGCTTAGCGTACGGGAGCTACGAGCAGTACTTC. The encoded protein is CASSLAYGSYEQYF.

The J gene is TRBJ2-2, the V gene TRBV6-5; D is ambiguous. Germline V lookup: CDR1 MNHEY, CDR2 SVGAGI. This CDR3 is built from 14 residues. V gave up 6 bases and J gave up 4 bases, with 12 bases separating them. CDR3 amino acids: CASSNYPGTGELFF. The CDR3 DNA sequence: TGTGCCAGCAGCAACTACCCTGGCACCGGGGAGCTGTTTTTT.

The chain recombines TRBV11-3 with TRBJ2-7; no clear D. This CDR3 region has 15 residues. The ends were cut back, 0 bases at V and 2 bases at J, with 11 bases in the middle. The germline CDR1 and CDR2 sequences are SGHNT and YENEEA. DNA of the CDR3: TGTGCCAGCAGCTTAGATGGCGGCAGACCCTACGAGCAGTACTTC. Translating it yields CASSLDGGRPYEQYF.

The chain links TRBV9 to TRBJ2-7; TRBD2 matches at 8 bases. Germline V lookup: CDR1 SGDLS, CDR2 YYNGEE. J was trimmed by 2 bases and V by 3 bases; bases with no gene match: 10. The CDR3 is made up of 16 amino acids. The CDR3 nucleotides read TGTGCCAGCAGCGCCCAAGCGGGGGACTTTGCCTACGAGCAGTACTTC. Residues: CASSAQAGDFAYEQYF.

This chain uses TRBV19 with TRBJ2-7; possibly TRBD2 for D (6 bases). V was clipped by 3 bases and J by 3 bases, with 12 bases between them. The length of the CDR3 is 14 residues. Germline V gene sequence: CDR1 LNHDA, CDR2 SQIVND (reference sequence). CDR3 nucleotide sequence: TGTGCCAGTAGTATTGGAGCGGGCTACTACGAGCAGTACTTC. Encoded protein: CASSIGAGYYEQYF.

This clone was found a few times. The CDR3 DNA is TGTGCCAGCAGCTTAGCGTGGAGCGGGAACAATGAGCAGTTCTTC. The encoded protein is CASSLAWSGNNEQFF. The chain links TRBV7-6 to TRBJ2-1; TRBD2 aligns across 7 bases. CDR3 size: 15 residues. Looked up from germline, CDR1 is SGHVS and CDR2 is FNYEAQ. The trim removed 0 bases at V and 5 bases at J, leaving 4 bases unmatched. Based on the CDR3 plus reference TRBV7-6 and TRBJ2-1, the full variable domain is GAGVSQSPRYKVTKRGQDVALRCDPISGHVSLYWYRQALGQGPEFLTYFNYEAQQDKSGLPNDRFSAERPEGSISTLTIQRTEQRDSAMYRCASSLAWSGNNEQFFGPGTRLTVL.

CDR3 in DNA: TGTGCCAGCAGCAAAGACGGACAGTTAAAGTACTTC. It encodes CASSKDGQLKYF. V usage is TRBV9 and J usage is TRBJ2-7, with a tentative D call TRBD1 (6 bases). Germline V CDR1 and CDR2: SGDLS, YYNGEE. The CDR3 totals 12 residues. The V and J ends lost 4 bases and 11 bases respectively, with 16 bases between them.

This sequence joins TRBV4-3 and TRBJ2-5; D is undetermined. Between the trimmed V and J ends, which lost 0 bases and 3 bases, there was a span of 8 bases. The CDR3 runs to 14 residues. The germline CDR1 and CDR2 sequences are LGHNA and YSLEER. The CDR3 protein is CASSQDVGKETQYF. Here the CDR3 DNA reads TGCGCCAGCAGCCAAGATGTGGGAAAAGAGACCCAGTACTTC.

The V call is TRBV4-2, the J call TRBJ1-2, with D hard to call. CDR1 and CDR2 (germline): LGHNA, YNFKEQ. V was trimmed by 6 bases and J by 2 bases, leaving 19 bases between them. The CDR3 has 16 amino acids. The CDR3 reads CASRPGNYNLNYGYTF. The CDR3, as DNA: TGTGCCAGCAGGCCCGGGAACTACAACTTGAACTATGGCTACACCTTC.

The chain has TRBV11-1 and TRBJ2-7, with 11 bases that match TRBD1. The CDR3 totals 14 residues. With V trimmed by 3 bases and J by 2 bases, 0 bases remained unmatched. Germline V CDR1 and CDR2: SGHAT, FQDESV (reference sequence). The CDR3 reads CASSLGQGAYEQYF. CDR3 nucleotide sequence: TGTGCCAGCAGCTTGGGACAGGGGGCCTACGAGCAGTACTTC.

This CDR3 is CASSTLSGRYQETQYF. The CDR3 DNA reads TGTGCCAGCAGCACCCTCTCGGGCCGCTACCAAGAGACCCAGTACTTC. This chain links TRBV9 with TRBJ2-5; D uncertain. The V end lost 4 bases, the J end lost 0 bases, and 16 bases lay between the germline ends. The germline gives CDR1 SGDLS, CDR2 YYNGEE. This CDR3 has 16 amino acids. Full variable domain (rest looked up from reference TRBV9 and TRBJ2-5): DSGVTQTPKHLITATGQRVTLRCSPRSGDLSVYWYQQSLDQGLQFLIQYYNGEERAKGNILERFSAQQFPDLHSELNLSSLELGDSALYFCASSTLSGRYQETQYFGPGTRLLVL.

The table lists this clone with a few counts. The chain couples TRBV7-9 to TRBJ2-5; 7 nucleotides line up with TRBD2. Per the germline V gene, CDR1 is SEHNR and CDR2 is FQNEAQ (reference sequence). The ends lost 2 bases at V and 5 bases at J; junction bases unmatched: 11. This CDR3 comprises 16 residues. CDR3 loop: CASSLTFGGGQETQYF. CDR3 sequence (DNA): TGTGCCAGCAGCTTAACCTTTGGGGGAGGGCAGGAGACCCAGTACTTC.

The chain has TRBV7-6 and TRBJ2-3, with D tentatively TRBD2 (6 bases). The CDR3 length is 16 residues. V shed 2 bases and J shed 0 bases, with 12 bases lying between them. CDR1 and CDR2 from the germline V gene are SGHVS and FNYEAQ. CDR3 sequence: CASSLHGTDSTDTQYF. The CDR3 coding sequence is TGTGCCAGCAGCTTACATGGGACTGATAGCACAGATACGCAGTATTTT.

The J gene is TRBJ2-5, the V gene TRBV5-8; the D gene is possibly TRBD2 (5 bases). Trimming removed 4 bases at V and 0 bases at J, with 13 bases between. CDR1 and CDR2 from the germline V gene are SGHTS and YDEGEE. There are 15 residues in the CDR3. CDR3 sequence: CASSQLGGYQETQYF. DNA for the CDR3: TGTGCCAGCAGCCAACTGGGCGGGTACCAAGAGACCCAGTACTTC.

The gene calls are TRBV7-8 and TRBJ2-5; 10 bases are a match to TRBD2. Germline CDR1 is SGHVS and CDR2 is FQNEAQ. The CDR3 has 19 amino acids. The J segment lost 5 bases and the V segment lost 2 bases, leaving 17 bases of the junction unmatched. In DNA form, the CDR3 reads TGTGCCAGCAGCTTAAGACGAGCGGGGGGGACCCTATTTCGTGAGACCCAGTACTTC. Translated: CASSLRRAGGTLFRETQYF.

V and J are TRBV7-8 and TRBJ2-1; D possibly corresponds to TRBD2 (5 bases). Deletions cut 1 base from V and 11 bases from J, with 9 bases between. This CDR3 region has 12 residues. CDR1 and CDR2 from the germline V gene are SGHVS and FQNEAQ. CDR3 sequence: CASSLGAEKQFF. CDR3 coding DNA: TGTGCCAGCAGCTTAGGAGCGGAGAAGCAGTTCTTC. The full variable domain, its missing parts supplied by reference TRBV7-8 and TRBJ2-1, is GAGVSQSPRYKVAKRGQDVALRCDPISGHVSLFWYQQALGQGPEFLTYFQNEAQLDKSGLPSDRFFAERPEGSVSTLKIQRTQQEDSAVYLCASSLGAEKQFFGPGTRLTVL.

V usage is TRBV6-2 or TRBV6-3 and J usage is TRBJ1-6; D may be TRBD1 (6 bases). V was trimmed by 1 base and J by 7 bases, leaving 11 bases between them. Per the germline V gene, CDR1 is MNHEY and CDR2 is SVGEGT. This CDR3 spans 15 amino acids. CDR3 coding DNA: TGTGCCAGCAGTTACTACACAGGGAACAATTCACCCCTCCACTTT. Translating it yields CASSYYTGNNSPLHF.

The V call is TRBV6-5, the J call TRBJ2-7; TRBD2 matches 9 bases. Trimming removed 2 bases from V and 6 bases from J; junction bases left unmatched: 8. CDR1 is MNHEY and CDR2 is SVGAGI in the germline V gene. The CDR3 extends over 15 amino acids. CDR3 amino acids: CASSYGSGRFGEQYF. DNA of the CDR3: TGTGCCAGCAGTTACGGTAGCGGGAGATTCGGCGAGCAGTACTTC.

This chain links TRBV9 with TRBJ2-1; weak D call: TRBD1 (5 bases). The CDR3 is 12 amino acids. Trimming shortened V by 0 bases and J by 10 bases, and 8 bases separated the two germline ends. Germline lookup yields CDR1 SGDLS and CDR2 YYNGEE. This chain's CDR3 is CASSVGGHEQFF. The CDR3 nucleotides are TGTGCCAGCAGCGTAGGGGGCCACGAGCAGTTCTTC.